This T cell receptor (beta chain) came from a study of monozygotic twins with inflammatory bowel disease. Following a re-call of the 5' RACE reads, TCRdb has one entry per CDR3 protein and lacks DNA. This table lists about 150,000 distinct CDR3 sequences. Specimen: blood. This clonotype originated in a human donor with ulcerative colitis or Crohn's disease, or a healthy co-twin of an affected twin (not recorded which).

The CDR3 sequence is CASSPIWASRTQYF. The chain employs TRBV7-2 and TRBJ2-3; TCRdb's D gene call, TRBD2, goes unchecked for lack of DNA. The CDR3 is 14 amino acids. CDR1 SGHTA and CDR2 FQGNSA come from the germline V gene.